The 24 T cell receptor beta chains below come from one sample, sequenced in a study of blood T cells in healthy people across ages. Alongside a J-beta primer mix, a sample-barcoded 5' primer served in a second PCR lasting about 7 to 12 cycles. From the 5' RACE reads, TCRdb called clonotypes with MiXCR, one entry per CDR3 protein. The repertoire holds over a million distinct CDR3 sequences, with under 30% as singletons. This sample also appeared in a second study, on T cells of mothers and their children.

Sequenced input: blood. The receptor source for this set is a girl aged 2-9 years in good health.

V gene TRBV7-2 combines with J gene TRBJ1-3; D uncertain. The CDR3 extends over 13 amino acids. Germline assignment: CDR1 SGHTA and CDR2 FQGNSA. The V and J ends lost 1 base and 7 bases respectively, with 8 bases between them. The CDR3 loop is CASSLGQANTIYF. Here the CDR3 DNA reads TGTGCCAGCAGCTTAGGTCAGGCTAACACCATATATTTT.

This clonotype occurred a few times. This sequence joins TRBV6-1 and TRBJ1-1, with TRBD1 as a possible D gene (6 bases). Germline CDR1 MNHNS, CDR2 SASEGT. Trimming pared 6 bases from V and 3 bases from J, leaving 14 bases between. The CDR3 loop spans 14 amino acids. CDR3 coding DNA: TGTGCCAGCAGGGTACAGGGAGCGGACACTGAAGCTTTCTTT. It encodes CASRVQGADTEAFF.

Many counts were recorded for this clonotype. The chain has TRBV5-6 and TRBJ1-4; D gene ambiguous. The CDR3 contains 14 residues. Germline V CDR1 and CDR2: SGHDT, YYEEEE. Trimming stripped 2 bases from V and 8 bases from J, with 13 bases between. The chain's CDR3 is CASSFYPGREKLFF. The CDR3 DNA follows: TGTGCCAGCAGCTTTTACCCCGGAAGGGAAAAACTGTTTTTT.

The gene calls are TRBV7-3 and TRBJ2-7, with unresolved D. The assigned J gene may be wrong: the sequence end matches TRBJ2-1 better. Germline assignment: CDR1 SGHTA and CDR2 FQGTGA. The CDR3 length is 14 residues. The CDR3 region has the DNA TGTGCCAGCAGCTTAAACCCCGGAGACAATGAGCAGTTCTTC. It specifies CASSLNPGDNEQFF.

In this sample, this clonotype turned up a few times. The V call is TRBV7-8, the J call TRBJ2-2; a weak D match, TRBD2 (6 bases). The CDR3 loop spans 15 amino acids. Germline values: CDR1 SGHVS, CDR2 FQNEAQ. Trimming removed 1 base at V and 6 bases at J, with 12 bases between. The CDR3 sequence: CASSLVPTSSGELFF. The CDR3 DNA reads TGTGCCAGCAGCTTAGTTCCGACTAGTTCCGGGGAGCTGTTTTTT.

This clonotype was counted a few times. The chain couples TRBV15 to TRBJ2-2, with D perhaps TRBD1 (5 bases). The germline V gene encodes CDR1 LNHNV and CDR2 YYDKDF (reference sequence). The CDR3 consists of 14 residues. V dropped 4 bases and J dropped 6 bases, with 12 bases sitting between them. CDR3: CATSTLAGPGELFF. In DNA, the CDR3 is TGTGCCACCAGCACCCTCGCAGGGCCCGGGGAGCTGTTTTTT.

This clonotype has just a few counts. This sequence joins TRBV9 and TRBJ1-1; D is ambiguous. This CDR3 region has 14 residues. Between the trimmed V and J ends, which lost 2 bases and 5 bases, there was a span of 13 bases. Per the germline V gene, CDR1 is SGDLS and CDR2 is YYNGEE. This chain's CDR3 is CASSVGPRSTEAFF. The CDR3 nucleotides read TGTGCCAGCAGCGTCGGACCCCGTTCGACTGAAGCTTTCTTT.

In its sample, this clonotype was seen once. The chain links TRBV24-1 to TRBJ1-5; D gene unclear. The germline V gene has CDR1 KGHDR and CDR2 SFDVKD. The ends were cut back, 12 bases at V and 2 bases at J, with 10 bases in the middle. This CDR3 is built from 12 residues. Written as DNA, the CDR3 is TGTGCCGTACACGGGGGCAATCAGCCCCAGCATTTT. Translated, it gives CAVHGGNQPQHF.

This chain uses TRBV28 with TRBJ2-7; either TRBD1 or TRBD2 may fit D (5 bases each). Trimming left V 4 bases short and J 2 bases short, with 18 bases between. Germline lookup yields CDR1 MDHEN and CDR2 SYDVKM. CDR3 length: 16 amino acids. This chain's CDR3 is CASSSPPGTDTYEQYF. CDR3 DNA: TGTGCCAGCAGTTCTCCCCCCGGGACGGATACCTACGAGCAGTACTTC. Looking up the rest from reference TRBV28 and TRBJ2-7 gives the full variable domain: DVKVTQSSRYLVKRTGEKVFLECVQDMDHENMFWYRQDPGLGLRLIYFSYDVKMKEKGDIPEGYSVSREKKERFSLILESASTNQTSMYLCASSSPPGTDTYEQYFGPGTRLTVT.

This clonotype was observed a handful of times. The chain couples TRBV28 to TRBJ1-5; D is undetermined. CDR3 length: 14 residues. V was cut by 7 bases and J by 4 bases, with 14 bases left in between. The V gene's germline CDR1 is MDHEN and CDR2 SYDVKM. CDR3 DNA sequence: TGTGCCAGCACCTCCGGTGGGGAAAATCAGCCCCAGCATTTT. It translates to CASTSGGENQPQHF.

The V call is TRBV5-1, the J call TRBJ2-7; D uncertain. Between the trimmed V and J ends, which lost 0 bases and 2 bases, there was a span of 15 bases. This CDR3 is 16 amino acids long. CDR1 and CDR2 (germline): SGHRS, YFSETQ. CDR3 protein: CASSLGPGSPTYEQYF. CDR3 in DNA: TGCGCCAGCAGCTTGGGTCCGGGCTCTCCAACCTACGAGCAGTACTTC.

CDR3 protein: CASNSGTAYEQYF. In DNA form, the CDR3 reads TGTGCCAGCAATTCAGGGACAGCCTACGAGCAGTACTTC. V is TRBV28 and J is TRBJ2-7, with 7 bases identical to TRBD1. V shed 7 bases and J 2 bases; nucleotides not matched to a gene: 5. This CDR3 has 13 amino acids. Germline CDR1 MDHEN, CDR2 SYDVKM.

J is TRBJ2-3 and V is TRBV5-6, with a possible D match to TRBD2 (5 bases). In germline, CDR1 is SGHDT, CDR2 YYEEEE. Trimming took 0 bases from V and 2 from J, leaving 10 bases between them. The CDR3 is made up of 15 amino acids. In DNA, the CDR3 is TGTGCCAGCAGCTTGGGAGCGGCCTACACAGATACGCAGTATTTT. Translated: CASSLGAAYTDTQYF.

This clonotype has a single count. CDR3 in DNA: TGTGCCAGCAGCTTGGGACCAAGCGCCGGGGAGCTGTTTTTT. This gives the protein CASSLGPSAGELFF. The gene calls are TRBV7-2 and TRBJ2-2, with D perhaps matching TRBD1 or TRBD2 (5 bases each). Per the germline V gene, CDR1 is SGHTA and CDR2 is FQGNSA. V lost 3 bases and J lost 6, with 11 bases in between. CDR3 length equals 14 residues.

The chain combines TRBV4-3 with TRBJ2-2; D not resolved. The CDR3 sequence is 13 residues long. Germline V gene data show CDR1 as LGHNA and CDR2 as YSLEER. V lost 4 bases and J 6 bases, leaving 9 bases between the germline ends. The CDR3 region is CASSPALAGELFF. The CDR3 nucleotides read TGCGCCAGCAGCCCGGCCCTGGCCGGGGAGCTGTTTTTT.

The chain has TRBV28 and TRBJ2-5, with D possibly being TRBD1 or TRBD2 (6 bases each). The better agreement between TRBJ2-1 and the DNA end casts doubt on the J call. From germline, CDR1 is MDHEN and CDR2 SYDVKM. The CDR3 extends over 20 amino acids. The CDR3 nucleotides are TGTGCCAGCGATTTGCGGGCAATACAGGGAGGTTTACTTCGGGTCAATGAGCAGTTCTTC. It is translated as CASDLRAIQGGLLRVNEQFF.

This clonotype was seen more than once but under ten times. This chain joins TRBV7-2 and TRBJ2-7, with TRBD2 as a possible D gene (7 bases). V lost 2 bases, J lost 3 bases, and 14 bases lay in between. Germline V lookup: CDR1 SGHTA, CDR2 FQGNSA. The CDR3 extends over 15 amino acids. The CDR3 DNA reads as TGTGCCAGCAGCTTAAGCCTAGGGGGGGGCTACGAGCAGTACTTC. This translates into CASSLSLGGGYEQYF.

This clonotype was detected a few times. This chain's CDR3 is CSVDANGYTF. The CDR3 nucleotides read TGCAGCGTTGATGCCAATGGCTACACCTTC. The chain joins TRBV29-1 to TRBJ1-2; no clear D gene. Germline lookup yields CDR1 SQVTM and CDR2 ANQGSEA. Trimming stripped 3 bases from V and 6 bases from J, with 5 bases between. The CDR3 runs 10 residues.

This chain joins TRBV6-1 and TRBJ2-5; D is unclear. Germline CDR1 is MNHNS and CDR2 is SASEGT. This CDR3 contains 13 residues. The V and J ends lost 8 bases and 4 bases respectively, with 14 bases between them. CDR3 DNA sequence: TGTGCCAGCTCCGAGACGATCATAGAGACCCAGTACTTC. Protein: CASSETIIETQYF.

This sequence joins TRBV19 and TRBJ1-5, with no clear D. The CDR3 loop spans 12 amino acids. Per the germline V gene, CDR1 is LNHDA and CDR2 is SQIVND (reference sequence). V was trimmed by 7 bases and J by 11 bases, leaving 15 bases between them. In DNA, the CDR3 is TGTGCCAGTAATGAGGGAGCGGGGACCCAGCATTTT. Translation: CASNEGAGTQHF.

This clonotype was counted between two and nine times. This sequence joins TRBV28 and TRBJ1-4, with 7 bases identical to TRBD1. The CDR3 is 14 amino acids. V lost 8 bases, J lost 13 bases, and 16 bases stayed unmatched. In germline, CDR1 is MDHEN, CDR2 SYDVKM. The CDR3 here is CASDHPGTAGGLFF. CDR3 DNA: TGTGCCAGCGATCATCCCGGGACAGCAGGAGGACTGTTTTTT.

As concerns this clonotype: The junction and the germline gene differ at one end; a read error may be behind it. J is TRBJ2-5 and V is TRBV2, with 8 nucleotides matching TRBD2. This CDR3 region has 16 residues. CDR1 SNHLY and CDR2 FYNNEI come from the germline V gene. In DNA, the CDR3 is TGTGCCAGCGGTGAGGCGACTAGCGAGGCGTTGGAGACCCAGTACTTC. Its translation is CASGEATSEALETQYF.

This clonotype has a handful of counts. The chain joins TRBV27 to TRBJ2-3; a possible D gene is TRBD2 (6 bases). CDR1 MNHEY and CDR2 SMNVEV come from the germline V gene (reference sequence). The CDR3 consists of 16 residues. The germline V and J ends were trimmed by 6 bases and 2 bases, with 18 bases remaining between them. CDR3 coding DNA: TGTGCCAGCAGCCCACCGGGACTCGGCTACACAGATACGCAGTATTTT. This codes for CASSPPGLGYTDTQYF.

The rearrangement joins TRBV6-6 to TRBJ2-5; D gene unclear. With the DNA end fitting TRBJ2-1 better, the J assignment may be wrong. Per the germline V gene, CDR1 is MNHNY and CDR2 is SVGAGI (reference sequence). The CDR3 loop spans 13 amino acids. The CDR3 loop reads CAGRLPPNNEQFF. The CDR3 region has the DNA TGTGCCGGCCGGCTACCGCCGAACAATGAGCAGTTCTTC.